The entry below describes one TCR beta chain. Its antigen is unknown. These data come from a study of cytomegalovirus exposure and HLA in healthy donors. Whole-study results and caveats: One later analysis, an examination of the 100 to 150 validation repertoires, found that first-cohort TCR clusters tended to co-occur in them.

Libraries were prepared by immunoSEQ multiplex PCR; TCRdb keeps only in-frame clonotypes and omits some of them. The table has 65,000 to 100,000 clones, more than 85% seen once; the top ten hold approximately 4%. The receptor's source is a woman aged 25-40 years in good health and CMV-seronegative. Sequences were obtained from PBMCs.

CDR3 sequence (DNA): TGTGCCAGTAGAGGGGGCATCTCCTACGAGCAGTACTTC. Its protein product is CASRGGISYEQYF. The chain employs TRBV19 and TRBJ2-7; 7 bases are shared with TRBD1. CDR3 size: 13 residues. V trimming: 6 bases; J trimming: 0 bases; junction bases outside the gene matches: 2. Germline V gene sequence: CDR1 LNHDA, CDR2 SQIVND (reference sequence). The variable domain in full, with the rest retrieved from reference TRBV19 and TRBJ2-7, is DGGITQSPKYLFRKEGQNVTLSCEQNLNHDAMYWYRQDPGQGLRLIYYSQIVNDFQKGDIAEGYSVSREKKESFPLTVTSAQKNPTAFYLCASRGGISYEQYFGPGTRLTVT.